The sequence of this T cell receptor (beta chain) was determined in a study of radiotherapy plus CTLA-4 blockade in lung cancer. Assay: immunoSEQ multiplex PCR; the TCRdb copy retains only in-frame clones and omits some. The table records approximately 28,000 clones, about four fifths of them present only once. Germline V lookup: CDR1 MNHNY, CDR2 SVGAGI (reference sequence). The V end lost 6 bases, the J end lost 2 bases, and 14 bases lay between the germline ends. The CDR3 spans 15 residues. This clone was seen more than once but under ten times. The chain combines TRBV6-6 with TRBJ1-3; no firm D call. The sequences come from peripheral blood, collected from a patient treated with radiotherapy plus ipilimumab. The receptor was isolated from a human donor with non-small cell lung cancer that progressed on radiotherapy plus ipilimumab. This chain's CDR3 is CASSLASTTGNTIYF. CDR3 bases: TGTGCCAGCAGCCTAGCGTCAACAACTGGAAACACCATATATTTT.